This TCR beta chain was recorded in a study of blood T cells in healthy people across ages. PCR was performed a second time for roughly 7 to 11 cycles using a sample-barcoded 5' primer and a J-beta primer mix. TCRdb recomputed calls from the 5' RACE reads with MiXCR, one row per CDR3 protein. The sample contains roughly 800,000 distinct CDR3 sequences, nearly 60% of which appear only once. PBMCs, at least 7 million per sample, were isolated. Looked up from germline, CDR1 is SGHVS and CDR2 is FNYEAQ. Unmatched junction bases numbered 7, after V lost 4 bases and J lost 4 bases. The CDR3 sequence is 16 residues long.

V and J are TRBV7-6 and TRBJ2-5, with TRBD2 matching 12 bases. The sequence was obtained from a man aged 25-40 years in good health. Specimen: blood. CDR3 nucleotides: TGTGCCAGCAGCTCCTACAGACTAGCGGGGGCAGAGACCCAGTACTTC. Translation: CASSSYRLAGAETQYF.